This passage covers 5 T cell receptor beta chains from one sample sequenced in a study of sequential checkpoint blockade in melanoma. Documented treatment: randomized to nivolumab then ipilimumab (arm A) or the reverse (arm B). Assay used: immunoSEQ multiplex PCR; TCRdb lists only in-frame clones, some missing. The repertoire holds about 10,000 clones, with about 80% as singletons. The specimen comprised CD8+ T cells sorted from blood (inferred from file names), sampled from a patient given nivolumab and ipilimumab in sequence. The origin of the receptors is a human donor with melanoma.

The genes are TRBV7-8 and TRBJ2-1; 8 positions agree with TRBD1. The CDR3 is 16 amino acids. V was pared by 4 bases and J by 4 bases, with 9 bases of the junction left unmatched. Looked up from germline, CDR1 is SGHVS and CDR2 is FQNEAQ. The CDR3 DNA reads as TGTGCCAGCAGCTCTTTCGGACAGGGAGAGTACAATGAGCAGTTCTTC. It is translated as CASSSFGQGEYNEQFF.

This clone is a singleton in its sample. V is TRBV11-2 and J is TRBJ2-3, with D possibly matching TRBD2 (5 bases). Trimming pared 5 bases from V and 6 bases from J, leaving 21 bases between. CDR3 length: 16 residues. CDR1 is SGHAT and CDR2 is FQNNGV in the germline V gene. The CDR3, as DNA: TGTGCCAGCAGCCAAAATCGGTCTCGAAGAGGGGATACGCAGTATTTT. It yields the protein CASSQNRSRRGDTQYF.

This clone was counted once. The J gene is TRBJ1-1, the V gene TRBV19, with D possibly matching TRBD1 (5 bases). Per the germline V gene, CDR1 is LNHDA and CDR2 is SQIVND (reference sequence). Trimming took off 4 bases at V and 1 base at J, with 10 bases between the two ends. The CDR3 sequence is 14 residues long. DNA for the CDR3: TGTGCCAGTAGTAGGACACCTTCGAACACTGAAGCTTTCTTT. It yields the protein CASSRTPSNTEAFF.

The chain carries TRBV6-1 and TRBJ2-5; TRBD2 agrees at 14 bases. V dropped 6 bases and J dropped 4; count of bases not matched to a gene: 4. Per the germline V gene, CDR1 is MNHNS and CDR2 is SASEGT. CDR3 length equals 15 residues. CDR3 nucleotides: TGTGCCAGCAGGGCGGGACTAGCGGGGGTAGAGACCCAGTACTTC. This sequence encodes CASRAGLAGVETQYF.

This rearrangement joins TRBV15 to TRBJ2-1; a weak D match, TRBD1 (5 bases). The CDR3 covers 14 residues. Germline loops: CDR1 LNHNV, CDR2 YYDKDF (reference sequence). The V end lost 5 bases, the J end lost 8 bases, and 16 bases lay between the germline ends. CDR3 nucleotides: TGTGCCACCAGCCCAGGACACTCCAGGGATGAGCAGTTCTTC. Translation: CATSPGHSRDEQFF.